This T cell receptor beta chain emerged from a study of blood T cell repertoires in COVID-19. Across the whole study: COVID-19 samples from acute and convalescent phases originated in the United States, Italy and Spain.

In the authors' methods: Scientists estimated how many nucleated cells there were by amplifying reference gene primers. TCRdb's copy holds only in-frame clones and misses some; the assay was immunoSEQ multiplex PCR. V and J calls and clone size follow that table, whereas D and trimming were derived from the DNA. The sample lists 250,000 to 350,000 clones, 80% to 90% seen once, with 3.5% to 5.5% in the top ten. This clone was found a few times. Across about two dozen US areas, participants ranged in age from 18 to 89 years. Cohort allocation depended upon clinical history that participants reported. Trimming left V 1 base short and J 6 bases short, with 16 bases between. CDR1 and CDR2 from the germline V gene are KGHSH and LQKENI. The CDR3 loop spans 15 amino acids.

This chain joins TRBV18 and TRBJ2-7, with a possible D match to TRBD2 (5 bases). This clonotype was obtained from a woman aged 25 to 39 who had recovered from COVID-19. Sequences were obtained from PBMCs or T cells enriched from blood (not recorded which). The CDR3 region has the DNA TGTGCCAGCTCACCACTAGGCCAGCCCGGGGTCGAGCAGTACTTC. Translating gives CASSPLGQPGVEQYF.